Described below is a single T cell receptor (beta chain) sequence and its context. This specimen comes from a study of shared clonotypes between healthy human individuals. The CDR3 contains 17 residues. The J segment lost 2 bases and the V segment lost 6 bases, leaving 11 bases of the junction unmatched. In germline, CDR1 is ENHRY, CDR2 SYGVKD. Sequencing used immunoSEQ multiplex PCR; TCRdb keeps in-frame clones, though not all of them. The data hold around 500,000 clones, with 70% to 80% observed a single time. The sample was PBMCs. This chain connects TRBV10-3 to TRBJ2-1; 9 positions agree with TRBD2. This TCR came from a woman aged 40 to 49 in good health. Some clones in this sample may be carry-over from other donors' samples. The CDR3 nucleotides are TGTGCCATCAGGGGTAACGGACTAGCGAGTACCTACAATGAGCAGTTCTTC. Protein: CAIRGNGLASTYNEQFF.